This T cell receptor beta chain is drawn from a study of blood T cell repertoires in COVID-19. The wider study: Spain, Italy and the United States supplied samples that represented acute and convalescent COVID-19. Sources were T cells, B-cell-depleted T cells, or PBMCs; the material itself was cDNA or gDNA.

Assay used: immunoSEQ multiplex PCR; TCRdb lists only in-frame clones, some missing. The sample consists of 90,000 to 130,000 clones, about four fifths of them appearing once. CDR1 and CDR2 from the germline V gene are MGHRA and YSYEKL. The CDR3 is 15 amino acids. V lost 0 bases and J 4 bases, leaving 7 bases between the germline ends. Sample: peripheral blood. The J gene is TRBJ1-6, the V gene TRBV4-1; D remains unclear. The TCR originated in a woman aged 60-75 years with acute or convalescent COVID-19. CDR3 in amino acids: CASSQDQIYNSPLHF. Here the CDR3 DNA reads TGCGCCAGCAGCCAAGACCAGATTTATAATTCACCCCTCCACTTT.